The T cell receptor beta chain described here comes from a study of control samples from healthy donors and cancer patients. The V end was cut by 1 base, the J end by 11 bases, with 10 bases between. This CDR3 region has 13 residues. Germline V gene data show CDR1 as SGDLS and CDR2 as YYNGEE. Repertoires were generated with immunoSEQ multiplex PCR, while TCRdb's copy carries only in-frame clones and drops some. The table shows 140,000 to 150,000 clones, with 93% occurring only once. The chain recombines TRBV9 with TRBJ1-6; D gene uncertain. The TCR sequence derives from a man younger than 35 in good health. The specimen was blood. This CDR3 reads CASSVSFEAPLHF. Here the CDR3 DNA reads TGTGCCAGCAGCGTATCGTTTGAGGCACCCCTCCACTTT.